This TCR beta chain stems from a study of OX40 agonist ivuxolimab in advanced cancers. Looking at the study overall: Patients took ivuxolimab, an agonistic anti-OX40 (CD134) antibody. It was permissible to have had prior anti-PD-1, anti-PD-L1 or anti-CTLA-4 therapy, and around 40% had some.

Blood got drawn at baseline, again on cycle 4 day 1, and then on cycle 7 day 1. Profiling relied on immunoSEQ multiplex PCR, and the TCRdb table lists in-frame clones only, not all of them. Among around 22,000 clones, 85% to 90% were seen once, and the ten largest hold approximately 17%. This sample comprised CD4+ or CD8+ T cells sorted from blood, obtained in a trial of the OX40 agonist ivuxolimab. The receptor was isolated from an adult with an advanced solid tumor such as melanoma, head and neck, liver or kidney cancer.

The CDR3 reads CASSQEAGKGETQYF. The CDR3 DNA reads TGCGCCAGCAGCCAAGAGGCGGGGAAGGGGGAGACCCAGTACTTC. The chain carries TRBV4-3 and TRBJ2-5, with TRBD2 as a possible D gene (6 bases). This CDR3 is 15 amino acids long. Germline V gene sequence: CDR1 LGHNA, CDR2 YSLEER. V was cut by 0 bases and J by 5 bases, with 13 bases left in between.